This T cell receptor (beta chain) was sequenced in a study of cytomegalovirus exposure and HLA in healthy donors. Overall study context: When over 300 donors were genotyped, more than 70% of them were found to fall in the Caucasian-associated ancestry cluster.

Notes on this clone: No antigen is known for it.

Study findings and constraints: Earlier findings revealed that most TCR beta V segments proved productive either about 87% or about 30% of the time. It was reported that TCR beta sequences correctly inferred the HLA-A and HLA-B alleles for most subjects.

This PCR relied on a set of 60 Vbeta primers and 13 Jbeta primers. Profiled with immunoSEQ multiplex PCR; TCRdb holds only in-frame clones, not every one. The profile shows approximately 120,000 clones, 70% to 85% of them singletons. The specimen sequenced was PBMCs. This receptor was taken from a man aged 40-49 years in good health and CMV-seropositive.

CDR3 bases: TGCGCCAGCAGCCTTGTGCAGACCTACGAGCAGTACTTC. This sequence encodes CASSLVQTYEQYF. J is TRBJ2-7 and V is TRBV4-1; D is unclear. V lost 4 bases and J lost 2, with 9 bases in between. Germline CDR1 and CDR2: MGHRA and YSYEKL. This CDR3 is built from 13 residues.